A selection of T cell receptor beta chains follows, all from one sample in a study of memory CD4+ T cells and cytomegalovirus serostatus. Here immunoSEQ multiplex PCR was the method, and the copy in TCRdb shows in-frame clones only, minus some. The sample holds under 65,000 clones, around four fifths seen once. Material: memory CD4+ T cells from blood. Receptors originate from an adult in good health and CMV-seronegative. The CDR3 runs from the conserved cysteine through the conserved F or W. A D gene is named only where the DNA matches it firmly. Size tells how often a clone was seen (once, few, many) or the class of an expanded clone, and some rows leave it out.

d_call j_call clone_size v_call cdr3_aa cdr3_nt
. TRBJ1-4 few TRBV7-8 CASSPREGNEKLFF TGTGCCAGCAGCCCACGTGAGGGGAATGAAAAACTGTTTTTT
. TRBJ1-5 . TRBV9 CASSAAPERQPQHF TGTGCCAGCAGCGCTGCCCCCGAACGTCAGCCCCAGCATTTT
TRBD1 TRBJ1-5 few TRBV19 CASYPGQGFGSNQPQHF TGTGCCAGTTACCCGGGACAGGGGTTTGGAAGCAATCAGCCCCAGCATTTT
TRBD1 TRBJ2-7 . TRBV5-6 CASSLGQQTYEQYF TGTGCCAGCAGCCTGGGACAGCAAACCTACGAGCAGTACTTC
. TRBJ2-3 . TRBV18 CASSPYPGADTQYF TGTGCCAGCTCACCGTACCCGGGTGCAGATACGCAGTATTTT
. TRBJ1-1 . TRBV4-1 CASSQLGTGNTEAFF TGCGCCAGCAGCCAGCTCGGGACGGGGAACACTGAAGCTTTCTTT
. TRBJ1-1 few TRBV2 CASSAQGRNTEAFF TGTGCCAGCAGTGCTCAGGGTAGAAACACTGAAGCTTTCTTT
. TRBJ2-2 . TRBV6-1 CASSEDTARGELFF TGTGCCAGCAGTGAAGACACGGCTCGCGGGGAGCTGTTTTTT
. TRBJ2-1 few TRBV5-4 CASSFPYTTNEQFF TGTGCCAGCAGCTTTCCTTATACAACGAATGAGCAGTTCTTC
. TRBJ1-1 . TRBV14 CASSQDWTRDTEAFF TGTGCCAGCAGCCAAGATTGGACCCGGGACACTGAAGCTTTCTTT
. TRBJ1-4 . TRBV2 CASSLNSGKLFF TGTGCCAGCAGCCTCAACAGCGGGAAACTGTTTTTT
. TRBJ1-1 few TRBV7-3 CASSLFQGSGEAFF TGTGCCAGCAGCTTATTCCAGGGATCGGGCGAAGCTTTCTTT
TRBD1 TRBJ1-4 . TRBV5-1 CASSLSTGEGEKLFF TGCGCCAGCAGCTTGTCGACAGGGGAAGGTGAAAAACTGTTTTTT
TRBD2 TRBJ2-2 . TRBV28 CASSPLGLAGLTGELFF TGTGCCAGCAGTCCGCTGGGACTAGCGGGATTAACCGGGGAGCTGTTTTTT
TRBD2 TRBJ2-1 . TRBV5-4 CASSGTSGRVRNEQFF TGTGCCAGCAGCGGGACTAGCGGGAGAGTTAGAAATGAGCAGTTCTTC
. TRBJ1-5 few TRBV28 CASSANAPQHF TGTGCCAGCAGTGCTAATGCGCCCCAGCATTTT
. TRBJ2-7 . TRBV25-1 CASSPGGRTTYEQYF TGTGCCAGCAGCCCAGGAGGCAGGACTACCTACGAGCAGTACTTC
TRBD1 TRBJ1-3 . TRBV10-3 CATGQGDSGNTIYF TGTGCCACCGGACAGGGGGACTCTGGAAACACCATATATTTT
. TRBJ2-3 . TRBV9 CASSVLGSGDTQYF TGTGCCAGCAGCGTCTTGGGTAGCGGAGATACGCAGTATTTT
. TRBJ2-7 few TRBV29-1 CSVDSPGKNEQYF TGCAGCGTTGATTCGCCAGGGAAGAACGAGCAGTACTTC
. TRBJ1-1 . TRBV7-9 CAGGRANTEAFF TGTGCCGGGGGCAGGGCGAACACTGAAGCTTTCTTT
. TRBJ1-1 . TRBV9 CASSRETAKNTEAFF TGTGCCAGCAGCCGCGAGACAGCCAAGAACACTGAAGCTTTCTTT
. TRBJ2-1 . TRBV25-1 CASSESPSLSSYNEQFF TGTGCCAGCAGTGAATCTCCTAGCTTGAGCTCCTACAATGAGCAGTTCTTC
TRBD1 TRBJ2-3 . TRBV5-1 CASSWGFGTGNTDTQYF TGCGCCAGCAGCTGGGGGTTCGGGACAGGGAACACAGATACGCAGTATTTT